The TCR beta chain under discussion was sequenced for a study of cytomegalovirus exposure and HLA in healthy donors. Regarding the study as a whole: In vitro checks showed that a few CMV-associated chains really do target CMV antigens.

Comment on this clone: Its antigen is unidentified.

Researchers ran the PCR with 60 Vbeta and 13 Jbeta primers. Sequenced by immunoSEQ multiplex PCR; TCRdb stores in-frame clones only, minus some. Of over 75,000 clones listed, around 84% are singletons. Germline CDR1 reads LNHDA; CDR2 reads SQIVND (reference sequence). The CDR3 has 14 residues. V dropped 6 bases and J dropped 3 bases, with 14 bases sitting between them. Unrecorded immune exposures were likely, despite nominal health at sampling. The V and J genes are TRBV19 and TRBJ1-1; D might be TRBD1 (6 bases). This clonotype was obtained from a woman in her fifties or sixties in good health and CMV-seronegative. Input material: PBMCs. The CDR3 region has the DNA TGTGCCAGTAGCCTTGGACAGCCATACACTGAAGCTTTCTTT. Its translation: CASSLGQPYTEAFF.